Detailed here is one T cell receptor beta chain. Its antigen is undetermined. The data belong to a study of cytomegalovirus exposure and HLA in healthy donors. CDR1 is MGHRA and CDR2 is YSYEKL in the germline V gene. V was cut by 0 bases and J by 8 bases, with 16 bases left in between. CDR3 length: 15 amino acids. Overall study results and limits: Despite most TCR sequences being rare, some public TCRs occurred in many donors. Cytomegalovirus-associated status was assigned to more than 150 TCR beta chains. The authors confirmed in vitro that a few CMV-associated chains were specific for CMV antigens.

Some clones are missing from TCRdb's copy, which holds only in-frame ones; the method was immunoSEQ multiplex PCR. Of about 150,000 clones in the sample, around 90% were seen once. Separate from the approximately 700-subject first cohort was the 120-subject validation cohort, to which the donors belonged. This TCR was recovered from a man aged 18 to 29 in good health and CMV-seronegative. Sequencing input: PBMCs. The V gene is TRBV4-1, the J gene TRBJ1-2; D is ambiguous. CDR3 coding DNA: TGCGCCAGCAGCCAAGATCGGAGGGTATTGGAAGGCTACACCTTC. This codes for CASSQDRRVLEGYTF.